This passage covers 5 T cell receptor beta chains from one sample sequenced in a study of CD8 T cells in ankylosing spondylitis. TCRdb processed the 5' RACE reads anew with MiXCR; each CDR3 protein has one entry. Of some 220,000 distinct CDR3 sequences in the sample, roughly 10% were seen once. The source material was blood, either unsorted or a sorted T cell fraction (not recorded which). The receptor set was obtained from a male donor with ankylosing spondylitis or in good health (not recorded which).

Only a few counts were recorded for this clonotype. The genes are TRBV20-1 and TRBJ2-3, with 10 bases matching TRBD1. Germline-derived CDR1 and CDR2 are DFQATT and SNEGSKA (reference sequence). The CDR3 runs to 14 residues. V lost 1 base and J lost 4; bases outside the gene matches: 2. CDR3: CSARGQGAADTQYF. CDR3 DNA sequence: TGCAGTGCTAGAGGACAGGGGGCAGCAGATACGCAGTATTTT.

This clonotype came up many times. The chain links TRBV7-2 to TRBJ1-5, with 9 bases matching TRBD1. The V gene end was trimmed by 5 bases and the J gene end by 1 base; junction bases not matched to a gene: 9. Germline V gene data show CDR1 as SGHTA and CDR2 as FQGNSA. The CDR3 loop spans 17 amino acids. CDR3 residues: CASSRTGGTGSNQPQHF. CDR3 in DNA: TGTGCCAGCAGCCGCACAGGGGGCACAGGGAGCAATCAGCCCCAGCATTTT.

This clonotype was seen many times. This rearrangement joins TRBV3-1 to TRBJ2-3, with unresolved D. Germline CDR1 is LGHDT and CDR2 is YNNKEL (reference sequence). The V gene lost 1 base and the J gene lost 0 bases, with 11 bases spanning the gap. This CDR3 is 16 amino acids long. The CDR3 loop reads CASSQGTPVSTDTQYF. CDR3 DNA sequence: TGTGCCAGCAGCCAAGGGACCCCAGTAAGCACAGATACGCAGTATTTT.

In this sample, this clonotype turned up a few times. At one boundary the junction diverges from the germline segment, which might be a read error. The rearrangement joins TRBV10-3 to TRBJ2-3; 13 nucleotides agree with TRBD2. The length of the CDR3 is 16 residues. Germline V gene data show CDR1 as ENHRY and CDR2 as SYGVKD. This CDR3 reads CAITGTSGKGTDAQYF. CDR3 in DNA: TGTGCCATCACCGGGACTAGCGGGAAGGGCACAGATGCGCAGTATTTT.

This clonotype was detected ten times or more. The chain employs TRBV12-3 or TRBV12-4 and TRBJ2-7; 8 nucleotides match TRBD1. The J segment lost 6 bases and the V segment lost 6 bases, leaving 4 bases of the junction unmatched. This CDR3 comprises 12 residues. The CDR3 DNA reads TGTGCCAGCAGCGTAACAGGGGGCGAGCAGTACTTC. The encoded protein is CASSVTGGEQYF.